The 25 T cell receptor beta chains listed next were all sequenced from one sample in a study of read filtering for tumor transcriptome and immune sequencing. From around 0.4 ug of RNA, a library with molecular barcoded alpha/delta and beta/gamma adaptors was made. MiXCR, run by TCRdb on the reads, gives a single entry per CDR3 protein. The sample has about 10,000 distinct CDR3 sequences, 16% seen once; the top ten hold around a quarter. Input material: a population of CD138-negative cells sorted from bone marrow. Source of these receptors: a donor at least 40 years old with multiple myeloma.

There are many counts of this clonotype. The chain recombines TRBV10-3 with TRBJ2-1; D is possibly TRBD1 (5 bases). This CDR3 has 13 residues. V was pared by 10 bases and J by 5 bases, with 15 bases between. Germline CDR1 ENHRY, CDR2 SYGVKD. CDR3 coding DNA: TGTGCCACAAGGGGCAATACTGACAATGAGCAGTTCTTC. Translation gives CATRGNTDNEQFF.

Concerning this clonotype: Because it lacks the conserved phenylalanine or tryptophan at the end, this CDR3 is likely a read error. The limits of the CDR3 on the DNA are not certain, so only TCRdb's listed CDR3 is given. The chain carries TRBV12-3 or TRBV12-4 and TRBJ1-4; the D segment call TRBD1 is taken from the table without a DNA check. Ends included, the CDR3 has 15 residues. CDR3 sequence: CASSSAGTGGEEPFL.

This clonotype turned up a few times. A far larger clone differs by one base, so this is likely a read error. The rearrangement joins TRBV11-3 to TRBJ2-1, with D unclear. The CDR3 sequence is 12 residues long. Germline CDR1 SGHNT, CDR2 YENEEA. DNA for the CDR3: TGTGCCAGCAGCTTAGCCTACCATGAGCAGTTCTTC. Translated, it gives CASSLAYHEQFF. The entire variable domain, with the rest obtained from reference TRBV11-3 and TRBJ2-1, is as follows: EAGVVQSPRYKIIEKKQPVAFWCNPISGHNTLYWYLQNLGQGPELLIRYENEEAVDDSQLPKDRFSAERLKGVDSTLKIQPAELGDSAVYLCASSLAYHEQFFGPGTRLTVL.

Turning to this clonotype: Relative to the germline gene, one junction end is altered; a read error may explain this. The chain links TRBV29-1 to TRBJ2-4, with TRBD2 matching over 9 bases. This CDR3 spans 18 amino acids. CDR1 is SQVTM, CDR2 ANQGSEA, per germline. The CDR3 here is CSAEDPLLAGRAKNIQYF. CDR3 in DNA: TGCAGCGCTGAAGATCCCCTGCTAGCGGGAAGAGCCAAAAACATTCAGTACTTC.

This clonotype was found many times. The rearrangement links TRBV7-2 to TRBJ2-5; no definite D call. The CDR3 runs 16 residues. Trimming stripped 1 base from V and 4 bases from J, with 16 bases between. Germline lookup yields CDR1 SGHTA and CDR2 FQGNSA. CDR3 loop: CASSLDIVGSGETQYF. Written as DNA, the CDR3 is TGTGCCAGCAGCTTAGACATTGTTGGTTCAGGAGAGACCCAGTACTTC. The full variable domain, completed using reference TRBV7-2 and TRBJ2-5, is GAGVSQSPSNKVTEKGKDVELRCDPISGHTALYWYRQSLGQGLEFLIYFQGNSAPDKSGLPSDRFSAERTGGSVSTLTIQRTQQEDSAVYLCASSLDIVGSGETQYFGPGTRLLVL.

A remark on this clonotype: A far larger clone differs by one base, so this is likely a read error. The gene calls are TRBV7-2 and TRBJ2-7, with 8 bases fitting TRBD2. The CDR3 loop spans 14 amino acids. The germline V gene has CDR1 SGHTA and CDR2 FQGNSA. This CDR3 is CAGSSSGGRYEQYF. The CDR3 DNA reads TGTGCCGGCAGCTCCTCGGGAGGGCGCTACGAGCAGTACTTC.

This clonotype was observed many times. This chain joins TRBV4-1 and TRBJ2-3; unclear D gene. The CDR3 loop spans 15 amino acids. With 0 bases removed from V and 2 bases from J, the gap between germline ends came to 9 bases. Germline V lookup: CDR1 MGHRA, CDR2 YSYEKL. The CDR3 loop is CASSQDRWDTDTQYF. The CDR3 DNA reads TGCGCCAGCAGCCAAGATCGATGGGACACAGATACGCAGTATTTT.

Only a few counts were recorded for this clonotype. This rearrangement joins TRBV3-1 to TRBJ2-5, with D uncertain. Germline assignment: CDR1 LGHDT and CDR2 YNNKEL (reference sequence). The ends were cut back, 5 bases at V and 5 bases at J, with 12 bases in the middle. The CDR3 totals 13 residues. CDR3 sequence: CASSYLGRETQYF. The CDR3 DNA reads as TGTGCCAGCAGCTACCTGGGTCGGGAGACCCAGTACTTC.

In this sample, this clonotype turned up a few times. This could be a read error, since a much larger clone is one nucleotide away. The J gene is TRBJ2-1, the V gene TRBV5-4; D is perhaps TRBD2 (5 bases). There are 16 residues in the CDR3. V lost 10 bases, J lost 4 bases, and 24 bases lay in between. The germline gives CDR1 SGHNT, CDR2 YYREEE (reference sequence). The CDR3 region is CAGGLYAGGVYNEQFF. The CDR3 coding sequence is TGTGCCGGCGGCTTGTATGCGGGCGGTGTTTACAATGAGCAGTTCTTC.

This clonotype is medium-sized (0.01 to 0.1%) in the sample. The CDR3: CASSFGQNEQFF. The CDR3 bases are TGTGCCAGCAGCTTCGGACAGAATGAGCAGTTCTTC. The chain is built from TRBV7-9 and TRBJ2-1, with TRBD1 as a possible D gene (6 bases). Trimming took off 3 bases at V and 7 bases at J, with 7 bases between the two ends. The CDR3 spans 12 residues. Germline CDR1 SEHNR, CDR2 FQNEAQ (reference sequence). Full variable domain (rest looked up from reference TRBV7-9 and TRBJ2-1): DTGVSQNPRHKITKRGQNVTFRCDPISEHNRLYWYRQTLGQGPEFLTYFQNEAQLEKSRLLSDRFSAERPKGSFSTLEIQRTEQGDSAMYLCASSFGQNEQFFGPGTRLTVL.

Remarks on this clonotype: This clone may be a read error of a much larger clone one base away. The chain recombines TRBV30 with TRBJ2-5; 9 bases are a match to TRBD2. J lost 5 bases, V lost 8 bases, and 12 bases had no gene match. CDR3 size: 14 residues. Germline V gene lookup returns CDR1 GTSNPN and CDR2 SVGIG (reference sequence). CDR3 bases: TGTGCCAGGATAAGAAAAGCGGGAGGTGAGACCCAGTACTTC. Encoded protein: CARIRKAGGETQYF.

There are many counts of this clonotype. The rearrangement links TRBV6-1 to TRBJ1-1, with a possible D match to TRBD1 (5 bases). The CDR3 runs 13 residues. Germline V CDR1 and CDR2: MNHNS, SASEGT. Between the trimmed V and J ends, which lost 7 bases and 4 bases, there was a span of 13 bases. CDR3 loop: CASKVGRATEAFF. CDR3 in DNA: TGTGCCAGCAAAGTTGGCAGGGCCACTGAAGCTTTCTTT.

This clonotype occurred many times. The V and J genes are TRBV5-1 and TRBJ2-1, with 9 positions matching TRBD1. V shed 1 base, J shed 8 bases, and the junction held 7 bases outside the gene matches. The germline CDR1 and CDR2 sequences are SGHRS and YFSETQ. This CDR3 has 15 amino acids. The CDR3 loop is CASSLQDRGLDEQFF. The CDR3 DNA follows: TGCGCCAGCAGCTTGCAGGACAGGGGTCTCGATGAGCAGTTCTTC.

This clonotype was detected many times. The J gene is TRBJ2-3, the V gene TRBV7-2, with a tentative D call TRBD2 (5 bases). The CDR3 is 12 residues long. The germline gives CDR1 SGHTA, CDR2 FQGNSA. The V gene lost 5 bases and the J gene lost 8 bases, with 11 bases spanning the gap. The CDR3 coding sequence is TGTGCCAGCAGCCCGCCCGGAGGTACGCAGTATTTT. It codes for CASSPPGGTQYF.

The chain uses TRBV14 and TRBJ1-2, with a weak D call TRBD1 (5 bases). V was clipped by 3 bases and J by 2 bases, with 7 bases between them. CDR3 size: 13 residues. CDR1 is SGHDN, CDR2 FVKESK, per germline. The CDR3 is CASSQTENYGYTF. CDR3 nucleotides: TGTGCCAGCAGCCAGACAGAAAACTATGGCTACACCTTC.

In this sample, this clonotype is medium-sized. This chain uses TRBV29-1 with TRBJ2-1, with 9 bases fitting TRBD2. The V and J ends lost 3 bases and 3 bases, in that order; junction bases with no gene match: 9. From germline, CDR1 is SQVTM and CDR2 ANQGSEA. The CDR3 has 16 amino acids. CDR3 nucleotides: TGCAGCGTTGAGGGCGGGAGGGCCGGATACTACAATGAGCAGTTCTTC. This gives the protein CSVEGGRAGYYNEQFF.

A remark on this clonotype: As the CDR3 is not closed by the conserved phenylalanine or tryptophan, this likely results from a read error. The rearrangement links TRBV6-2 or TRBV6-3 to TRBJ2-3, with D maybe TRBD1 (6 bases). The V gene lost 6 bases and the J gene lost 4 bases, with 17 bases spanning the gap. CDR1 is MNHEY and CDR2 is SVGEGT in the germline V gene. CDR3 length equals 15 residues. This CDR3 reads CASRLTGILADTQYS. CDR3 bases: TGTGCCAGCAGACTCACAGGGATCCTCGCAGATACGCAGTATTCT.

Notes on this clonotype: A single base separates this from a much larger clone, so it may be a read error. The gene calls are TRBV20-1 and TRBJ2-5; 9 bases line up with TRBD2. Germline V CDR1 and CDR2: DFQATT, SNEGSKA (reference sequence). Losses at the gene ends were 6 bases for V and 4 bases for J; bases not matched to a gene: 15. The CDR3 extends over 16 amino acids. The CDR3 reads CSAALASGMGRETQYF. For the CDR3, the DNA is TGCAGTGCGGCCCTGGCTAGCGGGATGGGGAGAGAGACCCAGTACTTC.

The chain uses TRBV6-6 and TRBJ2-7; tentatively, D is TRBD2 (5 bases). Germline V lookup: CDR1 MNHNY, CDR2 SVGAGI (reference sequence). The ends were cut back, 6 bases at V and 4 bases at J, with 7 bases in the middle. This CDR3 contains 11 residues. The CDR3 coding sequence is TGTGCCAGCAGGGGGAGTTACGAGCAGTACTTC. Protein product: CASRGSYEQYF.

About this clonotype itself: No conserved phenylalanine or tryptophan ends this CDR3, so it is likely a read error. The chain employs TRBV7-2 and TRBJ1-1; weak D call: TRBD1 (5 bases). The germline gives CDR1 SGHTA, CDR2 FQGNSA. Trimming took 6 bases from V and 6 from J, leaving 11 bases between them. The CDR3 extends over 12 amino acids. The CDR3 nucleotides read TGTGCCAGCAGAGGGGCAGGGCCTGAAGCTTTCTCT. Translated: CASRGAGPEAFS.

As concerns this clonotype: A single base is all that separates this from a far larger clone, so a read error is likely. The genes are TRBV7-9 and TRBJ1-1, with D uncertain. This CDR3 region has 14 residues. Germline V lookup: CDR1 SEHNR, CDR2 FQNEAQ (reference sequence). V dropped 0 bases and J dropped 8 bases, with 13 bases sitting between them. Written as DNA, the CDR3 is TGTGCCAGCAGCTTAGCGCGATGGTCAGGCGAAGCTTTCTTT. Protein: CASSLARWSGEAFF.

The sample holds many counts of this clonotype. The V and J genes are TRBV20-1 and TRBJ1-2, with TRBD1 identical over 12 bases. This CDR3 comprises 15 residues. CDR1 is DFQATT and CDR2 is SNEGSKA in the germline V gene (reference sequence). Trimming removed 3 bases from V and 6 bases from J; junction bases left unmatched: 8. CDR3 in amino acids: CSASSGTGGADGYTF. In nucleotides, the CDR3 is TGCAGTGCTAGTTCCGGGACAGGGGGCGCAGATGGCTACACCTTC.

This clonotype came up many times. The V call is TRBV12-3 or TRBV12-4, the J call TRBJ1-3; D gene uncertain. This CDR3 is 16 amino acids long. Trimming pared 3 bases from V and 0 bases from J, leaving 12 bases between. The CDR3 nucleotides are TGTGCCAGCAGTTTTTCGGCCGGGGTCTCTGGAAACACCATATATTTT. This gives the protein CASSFSAGVSGNTIYF.

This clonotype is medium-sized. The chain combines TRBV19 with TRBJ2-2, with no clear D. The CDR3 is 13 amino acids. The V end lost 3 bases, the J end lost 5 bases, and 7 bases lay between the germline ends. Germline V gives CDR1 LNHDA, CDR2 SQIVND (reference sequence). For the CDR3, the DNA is TGTGCCAGTAGTATTCTGGTGACCGGGGAGCTGTTTTTT. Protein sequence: CASSILVTGELFF.

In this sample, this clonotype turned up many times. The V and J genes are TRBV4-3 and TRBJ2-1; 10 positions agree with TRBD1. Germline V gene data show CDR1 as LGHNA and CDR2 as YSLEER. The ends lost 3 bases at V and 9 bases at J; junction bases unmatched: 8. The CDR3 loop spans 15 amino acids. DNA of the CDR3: TGCGCCAGCAGCCATTCCGGGACAGGGGTTACTGAGCAGTTCTTC. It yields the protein CASSHSGTGVTEQFF.